This T cell receptor (beta chain) was profiled in a study of T cells after posttransplantation cyclophosphamide. Method: immunoSEQ multiplex PCR; TCRdb's copy keeps in-frame clones and lacks some. The sample holds tens of thousands of clones, about 94% seen once. Study conclusions and caveats: TRB overlap between skin or GI tissue T cells and blood was limited. After PTCy, TRB diversity resembled that of CNI/methotrexate controls.

The germline V gene encodes CDR1 SGHAT and CDR2 FQNNGV. The ends were cut back, 5 bases at V and 0 bases at J, with 13 bases in the middle. The CDR3 contains 15 residues. Concerning this clone: The antigen is not known.

The receptor comes from a woman in her 30s in good health and a related stem cell transplant donor. The source material was PBMCs. This sequence joins TRBV11-2 and TRBJ1-1, with D hard to call. The CDR3 reads CASSPTALMNTEAFF. The CDR3 bases are TGTGCCAGCAGCCCAACAGCCCTCATGAACACTGAAGCTTTCTTT.